Below are 8 T cell receptor beta chains sequenced from a single sample in a study of blood T cells in healthy people across ages. Primed by a sample-barcoded 5' primer and a J-beta primer mix, a second PCR proceeded for about 6 to 12 cycles. TCRdb fed the 5' RACE reads into MiXCR, producing one record per CDR3 protein. The sample records roughly 700,000 distinct CDR3 sequences, 49% being singletons. Sequenced material: blood. The receptor set was obtained from an older woman in good health.

The V gene is TRBV5-1, the J gene TRBJ2-7, with TRBD2 identical over 9 bases. Trimming removed 0 bases from V and 6 bases from J; junction bases left unmatched: 4. The CDR3 has 14 residues. Germline assignment: CDR1 SGHRS and CDR2 YFSETQ. Here the CDR3 reads CASSLDSGSGEQYF. The CDR3 DNA reads TGCGCCAGCAGCTTGGATAGCGGGAGCGGCGAGCAGTACTTC.

The chain links TRBV5-6 to TRBJ2-7; TRBD2 matches 14 bases. Germline assignment: CDR1 SGHDT and CDR2 YYEEEE. V shed 2 bases, J shed 3 bases, and the junction held 1 base outside the gene matches. CDR3 size: 15 residues. CDR3 coding DNA: TGTGCCAGCAGCTTCGGACTAGCGGGAGGCTACGAGCAGTACTTC. The encoded protein is CASSFGLAGGYEQYF.

This clonotype was recorded at least ten times. The chain employs TRBV7-2 and TRBJ2-3; no firm D call. CDR3 length: 13 amino acids. V shed 5 bases and J shed 0 bases, with 6 bases lying between them. The germline V gene encodes CDR1 SGHTA and CDR2 FQGNSA. This CDR3 is CASSPWSTDTQYF. The CDR3 DNA reads as TGTGCCAGCAGCCCTTGGAGCACAGATACGCAGTATTTT.

The chain carries TRBV2 and TRBJ1-5, with a tentative D call TRBD1 (5 bases). With 6 bases removed from V and 4 bases from J, the gap between germline ends came to 13 bases. Germline V CDR1 and CDR2: SNHLY, FYNNEI. CDR3 length: 14 amino acids. Here the CDR3 DNA reads TGTGCCAGCAGGGGTTGGGCAGGGAATCAGCCCCAGCATTTT. It translates to CASRGWAGNQPQHF.

The CDR3 DNA reads as TGTGCCAGCAGCTTTTTCGGTGGGAGTGGGATCACAGATACGCAGTATTTT. Residues: CASSFFGGSGITDTQYF. The V call is TRBV7-2, the J call TRBJ2-3; D may be TRBD2 (5 bases). The V end lost 3 bases, the J end lost 2 bases, and 18 bases lay between the germline ends. In germline, CDR1 is SGHTA, CDR2 FQGNSA. CDR3 length: 17 amino acids.

This clonotype was seen a few times. This chain joins TRBV4-1 and TRBJ2-7, with 7 bases matching TRBD1. CDR3 length equals 15 residues. The J segment lost 5 bases and the V segment lost 3 bases, leaving 10 bases of the junction unmatched. Germline V CDR1 and CDR2: MGHRA, YSYEKL. CDR3 residues: CASSQISTGPHEQYF. The DNA of the CDR3 is TGCGCCAGCAGCCAGATCTCGACAGGGCCCCACGAGCAGTACTTC.

This clonotype has just a few counts. DNA of the CDR3: TGTGCCAGCAGCCAAGCCAAGTACGAGCAGTACTTC. This codes for CASSQAKYEQYF. The chain is built from TRBV3-1 and TRBJ2-4; no definite D call. The J call may be mistaken, given a closer DNA end match to TRBJ2-7. Per germline, CDR1 LGHDT and CDR2 YNNKEL (reference sequence). This CDR3 has 12 residues.

This clonotype occurred once. V gene TRBV27 combines with J gene TRBJ2-1, with 11 bases matching TRBD2. CDR3 length equals 13 residues. The V gene end was trimmed by 6 bases and the J gene end by 7 bases; junction bases not matched to a gene: 2. CDR1 and CDR2 (germline): MNHEY, SMNVEV (reference sequence). The CDR3 DNA reads TGTGCCAGCAGCTGGACTAGCGGGAATGAGCAGTTCTTC. Its protein is CASSWTSGNEQFF.